This T cell receptor (beta chain) came from a study of shared clonotypes between healthy human individuals. For the study at large: Donor ages ranged 18 to 49 years: a couple of women, a few men.

The V and J ends lost 2 bases and 3 bases, in that order; junction bases with no gene match: 0. CDR3 size: 15 residues. Germline assignment: CDR1 KGHSH and CDR2 LQKENI. This clone occurred once. Antigen specificity is unknown. Other DNA sequences in the sample encode the same CDR3. The authors ran the assay at deep level. Each subset's genomic DNA was shared equally among a number of immunoSEQ plates. Assay used: immunoSEQ multiplex PCR; TCRdb lists only in-frame clones, some missing. The sample includes 2 million to 3 million clones, 90% to 95% seen only once; the top ten take 0.11% to 0.15%. Points from the study as a whole: Naive subsets typically showed greater estimated richness than memory subsets.

The source is a man aged 18 to 30 in good health. This rearrangement joins TRBV18 to TRBJ2-1; 11 nucleotides line up with TRBD2. The sequenced sample was naive CD4+ T cells sorted from blood. As to subset: CD45RA+ positively selected. The CDR3 protein is CASSPGTSGYNEQFF. For the CDR3, the DNA is TGTGCCAGCTCACCAGGGACTAGCGGCTACAATGAGCAGTTCTTC.